This TCR beta chain derives from a study of identical twins. Study observations and caveats: There were fewer insertions in abundant cord blood beta clonotypes, but memory repertoires showed no such pattern.

The CDR3 has 14 amino acids. V shed 5 bases and J shed 5 bases, with 14 bases lying between them. Germline CDR1 and CDR2: SGHTA and FQGNSA. Everyone who donated was a healthy Caucasian. There are a few counts of this clonotype. Its target is not known. The authors used template switching to add a universal primer site and gave cDNA unique molecular identifiers. TCRdb re-analysed the 5' RACE reads in MiXCR, keeping a single row per CDR3 protein. This table holds under 300,000 distinct CDR3 sequences, roughly 8% found once. The data were also submitted as part of a second study, on yellow fever vaccine responses in identical twins.

J is TRBJ2-3 and V is TRBV7-2, with no clear D. The clonotype was recovered from a woman aged 18-29 years in good health. Sequences were obtained from CD8+ T cells sorted from blood. CDR3 loop: CASSRLGMGDTQYF. As DNA, the CDR3 is TGTGCCAGCAGCAGGCTGGGGATGGGAGATACGCAGTATTTT.